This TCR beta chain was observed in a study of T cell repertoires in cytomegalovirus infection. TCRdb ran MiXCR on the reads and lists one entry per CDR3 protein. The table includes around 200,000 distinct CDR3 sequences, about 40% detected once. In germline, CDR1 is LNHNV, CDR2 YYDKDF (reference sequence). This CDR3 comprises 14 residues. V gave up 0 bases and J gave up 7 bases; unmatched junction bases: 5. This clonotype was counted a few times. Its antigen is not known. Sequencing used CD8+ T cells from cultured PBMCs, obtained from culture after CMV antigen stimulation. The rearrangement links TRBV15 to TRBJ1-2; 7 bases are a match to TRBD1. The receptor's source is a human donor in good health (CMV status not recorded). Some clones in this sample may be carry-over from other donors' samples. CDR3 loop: CATSRDRGIGGYTF. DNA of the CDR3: TGTGCCACCAGCAGAGACAGGGGGATCGGTGGCTACACCTTC.